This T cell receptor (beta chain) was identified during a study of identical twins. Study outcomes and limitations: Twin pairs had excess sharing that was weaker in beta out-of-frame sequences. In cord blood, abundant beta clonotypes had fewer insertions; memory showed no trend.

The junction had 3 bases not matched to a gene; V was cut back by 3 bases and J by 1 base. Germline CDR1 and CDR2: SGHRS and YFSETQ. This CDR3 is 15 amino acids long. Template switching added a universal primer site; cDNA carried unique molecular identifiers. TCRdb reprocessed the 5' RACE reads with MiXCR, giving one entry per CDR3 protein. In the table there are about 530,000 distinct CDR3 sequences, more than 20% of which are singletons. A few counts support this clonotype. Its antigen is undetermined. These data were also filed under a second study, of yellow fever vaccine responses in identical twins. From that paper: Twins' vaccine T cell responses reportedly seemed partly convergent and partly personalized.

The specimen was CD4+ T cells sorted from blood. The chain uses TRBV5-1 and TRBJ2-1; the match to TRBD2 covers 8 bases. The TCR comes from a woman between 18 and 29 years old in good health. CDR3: CASSSLAESYNEQFF. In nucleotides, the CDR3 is TGCGCCAGCAGCTCACTAGCGGAATCCTACAATGAGCAGTTCTTC. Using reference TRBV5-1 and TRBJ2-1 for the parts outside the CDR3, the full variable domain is KAGVTQTPRYLIKTRGQQVTLSCSPISGHRSVSWYQQTPGQGLQFLFEYFSETQRNKGNFPGRFSGRQFSNSRSEMNVSTLELGDSALYLCASSSLAESYNEQFFGPGTRLTVL.